Listed below are T cell receptor beta chains from one sample, sequenced in a study of post-analysis software for immune sequencing data. TCRdb re-called the PCR reads through MiXCR, storing one row per CDR3 protein. The table shows 350,000 to 450,000 distinct CDR3 sequences, with approximately 37% occurring only once. Material: blood. Source of these receptors: a girl aged 2 to 10 with multiple sclerosis. Each CDR3 is given with its conserved first and last residue.

V,J,CDR3
TRBV6-1,TRBJ1-1,CASTVRSVGRWVTEAFF
TRBV5-1,TRBJ2-5,CASSDGGTSQETQYF
TRBV19,TRBJ2-3,CASQYGWGTDTQYF
TRBV4-1,TRBJ2-7,CASSPFLGESYEQYF
TRBV6-5,TRBJ1-4,CATSAAAATNEKLFF
TRBV7-6,TRBJ2-1,CASSLYHGGLADRFSYNEQFF
TRBV7-2,TRBJ2-3,CASSLGSSGAAAQYF
TRBV12-3/TRBV12-4,TRBJ2-1,CASSLEGYGAEQFF
TRBV7-2,TRBJ2-7,CASKLAGGFYEQYF
TRBV19,TRBJ1-1,CASRRGGRAPNTEAFF
TRBV29-1,TRBJ2-1,CSVERRERFHEQFF
TRBV20-1,TRBJ1-5,CSASTGVGQPQHF
TRBV28,TRBJ2-1,CASSRTGDNEQFF
TRBV28,TRBJ2-7,CASSSAWTQTTYEQYF
TRBV12-3/TRBV12-4,TRBJ2-7,CASSLASGTPRGEQYF
TRBV6-5,TRBJ2-5,CASSYRDRGDQETQYF
TRBV7-2,NA,CASSLRTSGYEQYF
TRBV25-1,TRBJ2-1,CASSLSGGVSREQFF
TRBV29-1,TRBJ2-7,CSAVGQGPPYEQYF
TRBV12-3/TRBV12-4,TRBJ2-5,CASNLNLLGGQETQYF
TRBV7-8,TRBJ1-2,CASSLGGGGYTF
TRBV7-9,TRBJ2-3,CASSPGYHFTDTQYF
TRBV11-3,TRBJ2-1,CASSPLGVNEQFF
TRBV27,TRBJ1-2,CASSRRGDNYGYTF
TRBV20-1,TRBJ1-2,CSARSSRGYTF
TRBV12-3/TRBV12-4,TRBJ1-5,CASRGSVFAQHF
TRBV10-3,TRBJ1-1,CAIRRQPSNTEAFF
TRBV5-1,TRBJ1-2,CASSLLGSWYGYTF
TRBV4-3,TRBJ2-3,CASVSLTDTQYF
TRBV5-5,TRBJ2-7,CASSQLTSYEQYF
TRBV4-3,TRBJ2-1,CASSQERGTTMTDEQFF
TRBV27,TRBJ2-1,CASSFGQGYEQFF
TRBV4-1,TRBJ2-7,CASSQEPGLVGSYEQYF
TRBV20-1,TRBJ2-7,CSAWVRGSYEQYF
TRBV7-8,TRBJ2-5,CASSRGYQETQYF
TRBV20-1,TRBJ2-1,CSALSGTPYNEQFF
TRBV5-6,TRBJ1-1,CASSWGQGDTEAFF
TRBV6-6,TRBJ1-4,CASSLDGGINEKLFF
TRBV11-2,TRBJ2-7,CASSLDSGGSYEQYF
TRBV19,TRBJ2-5,CASSLQGLETQYF
TRBV9,TRBJ2-7,CASSHPRDTFYEQYF
TRBV6-1,TRBJ2-6,CASSDHSGANVLTF
TRBV4-2,TRBJ1-1,CASSQYRGSRAFF
TRBV7-2,TRBJ2-7,CASSSLRLGEQYF